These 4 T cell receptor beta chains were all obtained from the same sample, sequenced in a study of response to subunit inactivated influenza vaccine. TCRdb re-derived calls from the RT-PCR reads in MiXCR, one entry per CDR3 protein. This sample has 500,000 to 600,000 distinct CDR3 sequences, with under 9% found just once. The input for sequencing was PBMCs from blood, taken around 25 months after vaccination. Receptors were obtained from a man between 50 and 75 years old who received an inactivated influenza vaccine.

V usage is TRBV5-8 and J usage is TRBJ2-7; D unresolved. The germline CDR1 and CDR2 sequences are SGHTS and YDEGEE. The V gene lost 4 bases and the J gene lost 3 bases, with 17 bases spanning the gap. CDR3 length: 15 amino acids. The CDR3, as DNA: TGTGCCAGCAGCCCCGACCCGGTAGGATTCTACGAGCAGTACTTC. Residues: CASSPDPVGFYEQYF.

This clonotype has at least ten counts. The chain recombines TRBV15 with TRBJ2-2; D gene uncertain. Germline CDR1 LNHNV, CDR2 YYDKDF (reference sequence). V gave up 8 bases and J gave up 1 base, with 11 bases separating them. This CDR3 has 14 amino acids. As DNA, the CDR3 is TGTGCCACCGAAGGTGGCGGGAACACCGGGGAGCTGTTTTTT. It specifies CATEGGGNTGELFF.

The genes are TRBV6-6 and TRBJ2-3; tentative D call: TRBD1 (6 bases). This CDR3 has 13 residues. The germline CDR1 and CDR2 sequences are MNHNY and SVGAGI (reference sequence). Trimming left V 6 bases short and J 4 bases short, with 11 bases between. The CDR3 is CASRTGMADTQYF. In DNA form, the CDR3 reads TGTGCCAGCAGAACAGGGATGGCAGATACGCAGTATTTT.

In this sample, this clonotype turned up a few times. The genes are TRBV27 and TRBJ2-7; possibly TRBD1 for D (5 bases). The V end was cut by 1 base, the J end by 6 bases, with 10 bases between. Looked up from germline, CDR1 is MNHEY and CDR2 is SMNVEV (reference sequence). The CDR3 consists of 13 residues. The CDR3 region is CASSLWAGSEQYF. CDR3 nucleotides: TGTGCCAGCAGTTTATGGGCAGGGTCCGAGCAGTACTTC.